A single T cell receptor (beta chain) is shown here with its context. The target antigen is unknown. Lymphocytes (intraepithelial and lamina propria) were released by processing the graft tissue. This table comes from immunoSEQ multiplex PCR, and its TCRdb copy is limited to in-frame clones, with some not included. The table includes 15,000 to 25,000 clones, around 76% detected once. The sample comes from a study of graft-versus-host responses after intestinal transplantation. Whole-study findings and limits: Recipient bone marrow held GvH clones, some seen earlier in ileum or blood.

The TCR was taken from a human patient who received an intestinal transplant, so some T cells may come from the graft donor. Sample: ileum tissue, taken roughly three weeks after intestinal transplant.

The CDR3 region has the DNA TGTGCCAGCAGCGTAACAGGGACAGGGGGGGGTAATTCACCCCTCCACTTT. Its translation: CASSVTGTGGGNSPLHF. The rearrangement joins TRBV9 to TRBJ1-6, with 11 positions matching TRBD1. The CDR3 sequence is 17 residues long. From germline, CDR1 is SGDLS and CDR2 YYNGEE. V trimming: 1 base; J trimming: 6 bases; junction bases outside the gene matches: 6.